This T cell receptor (beta chain) was identified during a study of blood T cell repertoires in COVID-19. Study at large: Samples representing acute and convalescent COVID-19 were sourced from the United States, Italy and Spain. T cells, B-cell-depleted T cells, or PBMCs supplied cDNA or gDNA.

Original analysis: Cell counts per sample came from amplifying reference gene primers. This table comes from immunoSEQ multiplex PCR, and its TCRdb copy is limited to in-frame clones, with some not included. V and J calls plus clone size are reproduced from that table; the DNA served to infer D and trimming. Of 400,000 to 500,000 clones listed, roughly 89% are singletons. Details on this clone: Other DNA sequences in this specimen translate into the identical CDR3.

Losses at the gene ends were 4 bases for V and 6 bases for J; bases not matched to a gene: 5. This CDR3 has 14 residues. The V gene's germline CDR1 is SGHRS and CDR2 YFSETQ. Sample: peripheral blood. The sequence came from a woman in her twenties or thirties with active or convalescent COVID-19. The rearrangement joins TRBV5-1 to TRBJ1-4, with 8 positions matching TRBD1. CDR3 coding DNA: TGCGCCAGCAGCCCCACAGGGGGGTATGAAAAACTGTTTTTT. Protein sequence: CASSPTGGYEKLFF.